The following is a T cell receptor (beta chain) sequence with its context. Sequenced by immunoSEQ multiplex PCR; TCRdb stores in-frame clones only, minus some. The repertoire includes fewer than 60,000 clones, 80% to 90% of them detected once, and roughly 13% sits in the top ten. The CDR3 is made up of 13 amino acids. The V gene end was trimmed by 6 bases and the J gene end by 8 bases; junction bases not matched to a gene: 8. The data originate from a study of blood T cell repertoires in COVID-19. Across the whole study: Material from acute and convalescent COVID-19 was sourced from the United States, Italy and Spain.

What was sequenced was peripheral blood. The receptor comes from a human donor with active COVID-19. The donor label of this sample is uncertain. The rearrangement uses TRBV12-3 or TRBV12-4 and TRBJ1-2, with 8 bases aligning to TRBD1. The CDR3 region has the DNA TGTGCCAGCAGGACGACAGGGGTTGAGGGCTACACCTTC. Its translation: CASRTTGVEGYTF.